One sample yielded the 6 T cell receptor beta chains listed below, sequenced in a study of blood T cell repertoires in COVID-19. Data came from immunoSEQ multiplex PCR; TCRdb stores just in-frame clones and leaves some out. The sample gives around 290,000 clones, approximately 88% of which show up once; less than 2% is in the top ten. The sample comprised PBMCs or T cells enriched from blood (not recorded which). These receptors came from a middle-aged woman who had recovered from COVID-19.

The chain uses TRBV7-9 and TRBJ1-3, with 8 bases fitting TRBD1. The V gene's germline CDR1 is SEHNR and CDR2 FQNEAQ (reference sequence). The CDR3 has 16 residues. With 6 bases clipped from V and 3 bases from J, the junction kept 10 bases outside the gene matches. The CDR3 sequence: CASSPSPGGSGNTIYF. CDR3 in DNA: TGTGCCAGCAGTCCATCGCCAGGGGGCAGTGGAAACACCATATATTTT.

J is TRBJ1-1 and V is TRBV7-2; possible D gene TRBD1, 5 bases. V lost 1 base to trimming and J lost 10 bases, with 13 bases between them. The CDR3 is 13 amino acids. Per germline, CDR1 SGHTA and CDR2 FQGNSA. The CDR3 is CASSLVSGRRAFF. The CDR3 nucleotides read TGTGCCAGCAGCTTAGTTTCAGGGAGGCGAGCTTTCTTT.

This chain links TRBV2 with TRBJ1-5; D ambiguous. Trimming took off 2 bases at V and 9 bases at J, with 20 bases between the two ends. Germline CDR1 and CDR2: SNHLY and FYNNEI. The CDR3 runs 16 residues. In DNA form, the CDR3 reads TGTGCCAGCAGTGAATCTGGGCAGGCCAGCTTGGGGCCCCAGCATTTT. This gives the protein CASSESGQASLGPQHF.

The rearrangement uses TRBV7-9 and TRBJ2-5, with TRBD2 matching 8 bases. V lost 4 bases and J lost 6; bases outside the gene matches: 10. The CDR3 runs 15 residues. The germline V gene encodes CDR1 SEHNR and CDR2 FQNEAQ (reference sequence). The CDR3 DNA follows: TGTGCCAGCAGCTATCCGAGCGGGGGAAGGCAGACCCAGTACTTC. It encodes CASSYPSGGRQTQYF.

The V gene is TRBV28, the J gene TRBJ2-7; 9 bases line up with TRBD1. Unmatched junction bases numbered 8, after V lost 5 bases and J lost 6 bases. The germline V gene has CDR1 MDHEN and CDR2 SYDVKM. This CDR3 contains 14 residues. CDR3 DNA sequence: TGTGCCAGCAGTACAGGGGGCGTTTTGTCCGAGCAGTACTTC. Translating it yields CASSTGGVLSEQYF.

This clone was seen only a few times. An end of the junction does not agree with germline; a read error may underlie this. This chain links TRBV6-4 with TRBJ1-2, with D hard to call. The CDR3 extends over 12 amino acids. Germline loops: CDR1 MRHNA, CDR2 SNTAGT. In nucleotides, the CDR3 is TGTGCCAGCAATGACCTTCCCTATGGCTACACCTTC. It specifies CASNDLPYGYTF.